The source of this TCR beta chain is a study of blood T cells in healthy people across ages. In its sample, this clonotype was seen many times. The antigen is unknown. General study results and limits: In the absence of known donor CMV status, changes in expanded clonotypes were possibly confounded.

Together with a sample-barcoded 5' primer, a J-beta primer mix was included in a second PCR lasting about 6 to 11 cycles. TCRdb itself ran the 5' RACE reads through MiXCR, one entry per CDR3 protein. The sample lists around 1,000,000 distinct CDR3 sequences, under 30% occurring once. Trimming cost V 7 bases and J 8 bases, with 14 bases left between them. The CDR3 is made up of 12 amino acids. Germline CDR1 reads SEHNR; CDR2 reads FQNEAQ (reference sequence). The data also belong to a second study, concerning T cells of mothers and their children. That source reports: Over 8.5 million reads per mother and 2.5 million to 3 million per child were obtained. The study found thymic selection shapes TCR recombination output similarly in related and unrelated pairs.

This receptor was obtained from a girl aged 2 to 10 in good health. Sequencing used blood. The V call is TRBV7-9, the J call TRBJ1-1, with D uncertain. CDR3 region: CASNILGGEAFF. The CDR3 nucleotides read TGTGCCAGCAACATCTTGGGCGGGGAAGCTTTCTTT.